A selection of T cell receptor beta chains follows, all from one sample in a study of T cell repertoires in cytomegalovirus infection. Via MiXCR, TCRdb re-called the reads, giving one row per CDR3 protein. The sample has some 350,000 distinct CDR3 sequences; 15% to 20% are singletons. Sequenced input: PBMCs. These receptors came from a human donor in good health (CMV status not recorded). Some clones in this sample may be carry-over from other donors' samples. Both conserved end residues are part of each CDR3. The D gene is left open where the match is weak. Size is omitted from some rows. Given values are once, few, many or a class for expanded clones.

d_gene	v_gene	j_gene	abundance	CDR3aa	CDR3nt
NA	TRBV2	TRBJ2-2	NA	CASSEDRFTNTGELFF	TGTGCCAGCAGTGAGGACAGATTTACGAACACCGGGGAGCTGTTTTTT
NA	TRBV7-2	TRBJ1-5	many	CASSLLLGDGQPQHF	TGTGCCAGCAGCCTTTTACTAGGGGATGGTCAGCCCCAGCATTTT
NA	TRBV2	TRBJ2-7	NA	CASSIDGTSSYEQYF	TGTGCCAGCAGCATCGACGGGACGAGCTCCTACGAGCAGTACTTC
NA	TRBV7-8	TRBJ2-5	NA	CASSLYLRDPREETQYF	TGTGCCAGCAGCTTGTACCTTCGGGACCCAAGGGAGGAGACCCAGTACTTC
NA	TRBV10-2	TRBJ2-7	many	CAVSLLPSYEQYF	TGCGCCGTTAGTTTGCTCCCCTCCTACGAGCAGTACTTC
NA	TRBV2	TRBJ1-2	few	CASRRGADYGYTF	TGTGCCAGCAGGCGAGGGGCAGACTATGGCTACACCTTC
TRBD1	TRBV12-3/TRBV12-4	TRBJ1-2	NA	CASSFGGGTYGYTF	TGTGCCAGCAGTTTTGGAGGGGGCACCTATGGCTACACCTTC
NA	TRBV6-2/TRBV6-3	TRBJ2-1	many	CASSYWFAAGSSYNEQFF	TGTGCCAGCAGTTACTGGTTCGCGGCGGGCAGCTCCTACAATGAGCAGTTCTTC
TRBD2	TRBV20-1	TRBJ2-3	few	CSARLAGDTQYF	TGCAGTGCTAGACTAGCGGGAGATACGCAGTATTTT
NA	TRBV2	TRBJ2-5	NA	CASRTAPQETQYF	TGTGCCAGCAGGACTGCTCCACAAGAGACCCAGTACTTC
NA	TRBV20-1	TRBJ2-5	NA	CSAREGRKETQYF	TGCAGTGCTAGAGAGGGGCGGAAAGAGACCCAGTACTTC
NA	TRBV20-1	TRBJ1-5	NA	CSARDPLDSNQPQHF	TGCAGTGCTAGAGACCCACTCGATAGCAATCAGCCCCAGCATTTT
TRBD2	TRBV12-3/TRBV12-4	TRBJ2-1	few	CASYRASGGPKQFF	TGTGCCAGCTACCGGGCTAGCGGGGGCCCTAAGCAGTTCTTC
NA	TRBV7-9	TRBJ2-3	many	CASSYGSSGLFTDTQYF	TGTGCCAGCAGCTATGGTAGCTCCGGACTCTTCACAGATACGCAGTATTTT
NA	TRBV18	TRBJ1-5	NA	CASSLRGTQPQHF	TGTGCCAGCTCATTACGCGGGACCCAGCCCCAGCATTTT
NA	TRBV9	TRBJ2-1	few	CASSVAGRGNEQFF	TGTGCCAGCAGCGTAGCAGGAAGGGGTAATGAGCAGTTCTTC
NA	TRBV7-2	TRBJ1-5	many	CASSLEADAGQPQHF	TGTGCCAGCAGCTTAGAGGCGGACGCGGGGCAGCCCCAGCATTTT
TRBD2	TRBV4-1	TRBJ2-1	NA	CASSQGGSDEQFF	TGCGCCAGCAGCCAGGGCGGGAGCGATGAGCAGTTCTTC
NA	TRBV20-1	TRBJ1-4	NA	CSARQTTNEKLFF	TGCAGCGCCCGGCAGACAACTAATGAAAAACTGTTTTTT
NA	TRBV12-3/TRBV12-4	TRBJ1-6	few	CASSLGLTGNSPLHF	TGTGCCAGCAGTCTCGGATTAACAGGGAATTCACCCCTCCACTTT
NA	TRBV7-8	TRBJ1-4	NA	CASSFRGRPEKLFF	TGTGCCAGCAGCTTCCGGGGTCGACCAGAAAAACTGTTTTTT
NA	TRBV4-1	TRBJ2-5	many	CASSQDPGNREETQYF	TGCGCCAGCAGCCAAGATCCGGGGAACCGGGAAGAGACCCAGTACTTC
TRBD2	TRBV30	TRBJ2-1	NA	CAWRPGLAINNEQFF	TGTGCCTGGAGACCGGGACTAGCGATTAACAATGAGCAGTTCTTC
NA	TRBV7-2	TRBJ2-1	many	CASRLSRTSYNEQFF	TGTGCCAGCAGGCTGTCTAGAACTTCCTACAATGAGCAGTTCTTC
NA	TRBV30	TRBJ1-1	NA	CAWSVSFWCRESTEAFF	TGTGCCTGGAGTGTATCGTTCTGGTGCAGGGAGAGCACTGAAGCTTTCTTT
TRBD1	TRBV4-1	TRBJ1-1	NA	CASSPPTGDTEAFF	TGCGCCAGCAGCCCTCCGACAGGGGACACTGAAGCTTTCTTT
NA	TRBV7-2	TRBJ1-5	many	CASSHTGTELNQPQHF	TGTGCCAGCAGCCACACCGGGACCGAATTGAATCAGCCCCAGCATTTT
NA	TRBV4-1	TRBJ2-5	NA	CASSQVLGGMETQYF	TGCGCCAGCAGCCAAGTTTTAGGGGGAATGGAGACCCAGTACTTC
TRBD2	TRBV20-1	TRBJ2-7	NA	CSARDRLAGEQYF	TGCAGTGCTAGAGATAGGCTAGCGGGGGAGCAGTACTTC
NA	TRBV7-2	TRBJ2-1	many	CASSSDMYKQFF	TGTGCCAGCAGCTCAGATATGTATAAGCAGTTCTTC
NA	TRBV28	TRBJ2-7	many	CASSSGQTYEQYF	TGTGCCAGCAGTTCGGGACAAACCTACGAGCAGTACTTC
NA	TRBV11-2	TRBJ2-1	many	CASSWTANNEQFF	TGTGCCAGCAGTTGGACGGCCAACAATGAGCAGTTCTTC
NA	TRBV7-2	TRBJ2-7	few	CASSLGTANEQYF	TGTGCCAGCAGCTTAGGTACGGCGAACGAGCAGTACTTC
NA	TRBV7-8	TRBJ1-1	many	CASSPMEAGTTEAFF	TGTGCCAGCAGCCCGATGGAGGCAGGAACGACTGAAGCTTTCTTT
TRBD2	TRBV20-1	TRBJ2-1	NA	CSASRRAGGPYNEQFF	TGCAGTGCTAGTAGGCGAGCGGGAGGCCCCTACAATGAGCAGTTCTTC
TRBD1	TRBV4-1	TRBJ1-2	NA	CASSQVGTAGTGGYTF	TGCGCCAGCAGCCAAGTCGGGACAGCTGGAACGGGGGGCTACACCTTC
NA	TRBV7-2	TRBJ2-2	NA	CASSPLGGTGGTGELFF	TGTGCCAGCAGCCCCCTAGGGGGGACTGGGGGCACCGGGGAGCTGTTTTTT
TRBD2	TRBV27	TRBJ2-3	once	CASSIPSGGAADTQYF	TGTGCGAGCAGTATCCCGAGCGGGGGGGCAGCAGATACGCAGTATTTT
NA	TRBV7-9	TRBJ1-1	many	CASSLARGYSEAFF	TGTGCCAGCAGCTTAGCGAGGGGGTACAGCGAAGCTTTCTTT
NA	TRBV20-1	TRBJ2-1	NA	CSAQVGSSYNEQFF	TGCAGTGCTCAAGTAGGAAGCTCCTACAATGAGCAGTTCTTC
TRBD2	TRBV20-1	TRBJ2-7	few	CSARSREAVYEQYF	TGCAGTGCTAGATCACGGGAGGCGGTCTACGAGCAGTACTTC
NA	TRBV27	TRBJ2-7	NA	CASRSPPGMGEQYF	TGTGCCAGCAGATCCCCCCCGGGGATGGGCGAGCAGTACTTC
NA	TRBV29-1	TRBJ1-2	few	CSGDLGYGYTF	TGCAGCGGGGACTTAGGATATGGCTACACCTTC
NA	TRBV7-9	TRBJ1-1	many	CASSLGAVNTEAFF	TGTGCCAGCAGCTTAGGGGCGGTGAACACTGAAGCTTTCTTT
NA	TRBV7-8	TRBJ2-1	few	CASSLAHRGNEQFF	TGTGCCAGCAGCTTAGCGCATCGGGGCAATGAGCAGTTCTTC
NA	TRBV12-3/TRBV12-4	TRBJ1-2	NA	CASSKFGGDYGYTF	TGTGCCAGCAGTAAATTTGGTGGTGACTATGGCTACACCTTC
TRBD2	TRBV20-1	TRBJ2-4	NA	CSAGLAGTWENIQYF	TGCAGTGCTGGACTAGCGGGGACTTGGGAAAACATTCAGTACTTC
TRBD2	TRBV29-1	TRBJ2-3	NA	CSVREGSVTDTQYF	TGCAGCGTCCGGGAGGGTAGCGTCACAGATACGCAGTATTTT
NA	TRBV7-9	TRBJ2-7	few	CASSPSPGGNFSYEQYF	TGTGCCAGCAGCCCCTCCCCTGGCGGGAACTTCTCCTACGAGCAGTACTTC
NA	TRBV2	TRBJ1-5	NA	CASSSELTTVSNQPQHF	TGTGCCAGCAGTAGCGAACTAACCACAGTTAGCAATCAGCCCCAGCATTTT
NA	TRBV7-2	TRBJ2-3	NA	CASSPLASTDTQYF	TGTGCCAGCAGCCCCCTAGCGAGCACAGATACGCAGTATTTT